This T cell receptor (beta chain) originates from a study of blood T cell repertoires in COVID-19. About the research overall: The United States, Italy and Spain supplied acute and convalescent COVID-19 samples. T cells, B-cell-depleted T cells, or PBMCs supplied cDNA or gDNA.

The assay was immunoSEQ multiplex PCR, and TCRdb's table has in-frame clones only and misses some. This table has tens of thousands of clones, roughly 84% appearing once. The CDR3 consists of 15 residues. The trim removed 2 bases at V and 4 bases at J, leaving 2 bases unmatched. Germline lookup yields CDR1 SGHDT and CDR2 YYEEEE. The sample taken for sequencing was peripheral blood. The chain recombines TRBV5-6 with TRBJ1-5; 11 bases are shared with TRBD1. This receptor was taken from an older man with acute or convalescent COVID-19. CDR3 DNA sequence: TGTGCCAGCAGCTTCGGGACAGGGGGAAATCAGCCCCAGCATTTT. Protein product: CASSFGTGGNQPQHF. Full variable domain (missing parts from reference TRBV5-6 and TRBJ1-5): DAGVTQSPTHLIKTRGQQVTLRCSPKSGHDTVSWYQQALGQGPQFIFQYYEEEERQRGNFPDRFSGHQFPNYSSELNVNALLLGDSALYLCASSFGTGGNQPQHFGDGTRLSIL.